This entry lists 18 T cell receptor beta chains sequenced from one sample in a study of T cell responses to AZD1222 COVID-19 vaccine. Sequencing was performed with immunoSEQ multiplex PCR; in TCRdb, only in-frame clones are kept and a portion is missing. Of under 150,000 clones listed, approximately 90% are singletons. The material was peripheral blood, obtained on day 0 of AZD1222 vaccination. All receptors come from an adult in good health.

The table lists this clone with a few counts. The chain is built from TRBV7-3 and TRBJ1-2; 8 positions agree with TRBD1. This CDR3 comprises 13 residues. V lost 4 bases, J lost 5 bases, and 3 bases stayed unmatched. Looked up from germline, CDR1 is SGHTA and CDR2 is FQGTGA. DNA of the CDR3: TGTGCCAGCAGCTCCGGACAGGGTTATGGCTACACCTTC. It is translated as CASSSGQGYGYTF.

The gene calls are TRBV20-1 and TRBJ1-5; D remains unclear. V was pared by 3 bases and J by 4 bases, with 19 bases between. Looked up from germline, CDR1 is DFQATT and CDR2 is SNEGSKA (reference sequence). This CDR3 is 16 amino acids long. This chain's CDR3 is CSASSTDRRLNQPQHF. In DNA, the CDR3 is TGCAGTGCTAGTTCCACGGACCGGAGGCTTAATCAGCCCCAGCATTTT.

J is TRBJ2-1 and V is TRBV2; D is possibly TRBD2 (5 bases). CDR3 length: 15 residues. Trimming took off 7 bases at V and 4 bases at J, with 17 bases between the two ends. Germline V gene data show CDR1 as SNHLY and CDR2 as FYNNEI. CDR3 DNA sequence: TGTGCCAGCAAACCGCAGGAGGAAGATTACAATGAGCAGTTCTTC. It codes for CASKPQEEDYNEQFF.

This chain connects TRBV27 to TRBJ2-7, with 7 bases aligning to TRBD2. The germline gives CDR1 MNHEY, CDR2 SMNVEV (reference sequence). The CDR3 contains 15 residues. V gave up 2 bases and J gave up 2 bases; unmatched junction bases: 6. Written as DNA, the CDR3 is TGTGCCAGCAGTTTAGATGGGGGGGGGACCTACGAGCAGTACTTC. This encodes CASSLDGGGTYEQYF.

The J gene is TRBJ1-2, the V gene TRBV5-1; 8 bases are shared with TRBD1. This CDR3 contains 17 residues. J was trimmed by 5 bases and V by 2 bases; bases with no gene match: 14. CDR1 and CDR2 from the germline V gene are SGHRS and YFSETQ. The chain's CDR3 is CASSLGEMTGVRYGYTF. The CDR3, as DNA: TGCGCCAGCAGCTTAGGGGAAATGACAGGGGTGAGATATGGCTACACCTTC.

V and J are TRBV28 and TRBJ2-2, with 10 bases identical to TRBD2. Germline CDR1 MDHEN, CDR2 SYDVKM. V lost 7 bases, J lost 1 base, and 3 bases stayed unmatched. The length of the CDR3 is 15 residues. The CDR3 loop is CASMGTSVNTGELFF. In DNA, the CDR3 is TGTGCCAGCATGGGGACTAGCGTGAACACCGGGGAGCTGTTTTTT.

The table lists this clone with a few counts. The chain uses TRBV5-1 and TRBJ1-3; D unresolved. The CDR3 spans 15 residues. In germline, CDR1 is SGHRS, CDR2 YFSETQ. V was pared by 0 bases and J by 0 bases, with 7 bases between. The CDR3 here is CASSLDWSSGNTIYF. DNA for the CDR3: TGCGCCAGCAGCTTGGACTGGAGCTCTGGAAACACCATATATTTT.

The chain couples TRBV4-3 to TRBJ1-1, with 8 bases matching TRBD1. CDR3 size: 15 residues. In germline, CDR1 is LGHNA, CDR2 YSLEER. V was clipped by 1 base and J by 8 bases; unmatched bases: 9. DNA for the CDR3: TGCGCCAGCAGCCAAGCAGGGGGCGATCCCCCCGAAGCTTTCTTT. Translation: CASSQAGGDPPEAFF.

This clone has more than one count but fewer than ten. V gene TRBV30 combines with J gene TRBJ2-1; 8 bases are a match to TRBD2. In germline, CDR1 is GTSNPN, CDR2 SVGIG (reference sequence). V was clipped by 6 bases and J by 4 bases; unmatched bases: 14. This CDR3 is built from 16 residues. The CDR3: CACTPLAGIDYNEQFF. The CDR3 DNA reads TGTGCCTGCACCCCCCTAGCGGGTATCGATTACAATGAGCAGTTCTTC.

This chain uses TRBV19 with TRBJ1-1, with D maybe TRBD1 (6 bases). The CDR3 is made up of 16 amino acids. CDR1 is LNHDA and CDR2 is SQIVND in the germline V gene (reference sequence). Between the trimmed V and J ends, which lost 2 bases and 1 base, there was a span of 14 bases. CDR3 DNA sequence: TGTGCCAGTAGTATAACCTTTGGGGGCGGGAACACTGAAGCTTTCTTT. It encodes CASSITFGGGNTEAFF.

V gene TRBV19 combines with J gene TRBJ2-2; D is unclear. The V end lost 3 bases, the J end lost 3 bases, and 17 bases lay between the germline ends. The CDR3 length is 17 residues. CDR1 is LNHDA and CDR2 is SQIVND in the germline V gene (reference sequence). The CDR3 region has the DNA TGTGCCAGTAGTATTTTTGTTCGCACTGGGGACACCGGGGAGCTGTTTTTT. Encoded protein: CASSIFVRTGDTGELFF.

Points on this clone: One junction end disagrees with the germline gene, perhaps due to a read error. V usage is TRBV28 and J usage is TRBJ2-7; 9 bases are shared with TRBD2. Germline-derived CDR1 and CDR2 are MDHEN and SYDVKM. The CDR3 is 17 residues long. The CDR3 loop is CAQTKACPSGITYEQYF. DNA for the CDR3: TGCGCACAAACAAAAGCTTGCCCTAGCGGGATAACCTACGAGCAGTACTTC.

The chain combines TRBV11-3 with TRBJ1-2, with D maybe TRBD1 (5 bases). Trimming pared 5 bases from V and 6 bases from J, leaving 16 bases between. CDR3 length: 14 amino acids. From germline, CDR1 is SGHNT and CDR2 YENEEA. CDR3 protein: CASSPTGGANGYTF. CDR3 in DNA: TGTGCCAGCAGCCCTACAGGAGGGGCTAATGGCTACACCTTC. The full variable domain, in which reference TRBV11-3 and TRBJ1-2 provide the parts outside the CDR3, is EAGVVQSPRYKIIEKKQPVAFWCNPISGHNTLYWYLQNLGQGPELLIRYENEEAVDDSQLPKDRFSAERLKGVDSTLKIQPAELGDSAVYLCASSPTGGANGYTFGSGTRLTVV.

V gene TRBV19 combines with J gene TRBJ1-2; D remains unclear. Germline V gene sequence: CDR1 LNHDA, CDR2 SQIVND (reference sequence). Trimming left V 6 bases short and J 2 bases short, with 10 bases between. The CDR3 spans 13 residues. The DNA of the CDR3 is TGTGCCAGTAGCCTAGACGGCAACTATGGCTACACCTTC. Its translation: CASSLDGNYGYTF.

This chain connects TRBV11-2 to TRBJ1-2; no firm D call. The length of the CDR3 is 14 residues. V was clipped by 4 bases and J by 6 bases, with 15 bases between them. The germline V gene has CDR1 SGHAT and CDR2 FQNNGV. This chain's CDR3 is CASSSRAQTDGYTF. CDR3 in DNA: TGTGCCAGCAGCTCCCGGGCTCAGACCGATGGCTACACCTTC. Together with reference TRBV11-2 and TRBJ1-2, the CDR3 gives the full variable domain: EAGVAQSPRYKIIEKRQSVAFWCNPISGHATLYWYQQILGQGPKLLIQFQNNGVVDDSQLPKDRFSAERLKGVDSTLKIQPAKLEDSAVYLCASSSRAQTDGYTFGSGTRLTVV.

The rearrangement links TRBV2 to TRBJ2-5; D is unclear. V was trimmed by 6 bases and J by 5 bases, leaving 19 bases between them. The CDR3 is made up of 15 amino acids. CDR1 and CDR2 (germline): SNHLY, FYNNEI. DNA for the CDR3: TGTGCCAGCAGCATAGAAGTATGGGGTGGCGAGACCCAGTACTTC. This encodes CASSIEVWGGETQYF.

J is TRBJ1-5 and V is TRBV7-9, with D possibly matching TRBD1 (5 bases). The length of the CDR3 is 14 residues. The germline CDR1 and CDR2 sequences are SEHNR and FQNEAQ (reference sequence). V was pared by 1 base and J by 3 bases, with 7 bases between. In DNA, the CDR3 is TGTGCCAGCAGCTTAGGGGGCGTCAATCAGCCCCAGCATTTT. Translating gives CASSLGGVNQPQHF.

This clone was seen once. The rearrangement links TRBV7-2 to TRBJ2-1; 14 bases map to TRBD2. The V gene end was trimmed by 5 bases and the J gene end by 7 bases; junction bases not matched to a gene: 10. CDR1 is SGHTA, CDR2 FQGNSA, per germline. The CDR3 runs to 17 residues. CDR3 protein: CASSHPAGLAGVNEQFF. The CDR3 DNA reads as TGTGCCAGCAGCCACCCTGCGGGACTAGCGGGAGTAAATGAGCAGTTCTTC.